Following are 5 T cell receptor beta chains from one sample sequenced in a study of cytomegalovirus exposure and HLA in healthy donors. The PCR ran on 60 Vbeta and 13 Jbeta primers. Only in-frame clones appear in the TCRdb table, and some are missing; sequencing was by immunoSEQ multiplex PCR. The sample has fewer than 150,000 clones, 82% seen once. Sequenced input: PBMCs. The source is a young woman in good health and CMV-seronegative.

The V gene is TRBV15, the J gene TRBJ2-4, with D maybe TRBD2 (6 bases). V was shortened by 1 base and J by 2 bases, with 12 bases between the two germline ends. This CDR3 comprises 16 residues. CDR1 LNHNV and CDR2 YYDKDF come from the germline V gene (reference sequence). This CDR3 reads CATSRARDGTKNIQYF. Here the CDR3 DNA reads TGTGCCACCAGCAGAGCGCGGGATGGGACCAAAAACATTCAGTACTTC.

The genes are TRBV27 and TRBJ2-7; 9 nucleotides agree with TRBD2. The CDR3 runs 16 residues. V gave up 2 bases and J gave up 7 bases; unmatched junction bases: 12. Germline CDR1 MNHEY, CDR2 SMNVEV (reference sequence). In nucleotides, the CDR3 is TGTGCCAGCAGTTTACTGACTAGCGGCCCTGAGGGGGAGCAGTACTTC. It specifies CASSLLTSGPEGEQYF.

The rearrangement links TRBV28 to TRBJ1-1; D is uncertain. Per the germline V gene, CDR1 is MDHEN and CDR2 is SYDVKM. The CDR3 has 12 amino acids. V lost 7 bases, J lost 7 bases, and 13 bases lay in between. Here the CDR3 DNA reads TGTGCCAGCAACGGGGTTCTCGGTGAAGCTTTCTTT. This gives the protein CASNGVLGEAFF. The variable domain in full, with the rest retrieved from reference TRBV28 and TRBJ1-1, is DVKVTQSSRYLVKRTGEKVFLECVQDMDHENMFWYRQDPGLGLRLIYFSYDVKMKEKGDIPEGYSVSREKKERFSLILESASTNQTSMYLCASNGVLGEAFFGQGTRLTVV.

The chain recombines TRBV28 with TRBJ2-7; D call uncertain. Germline V gene sequence: CDR1 MDHEN, CDR2 SYDVKM. Trimming pared 4 bases from V and 3 bases from J, leaving 7 bases between. CDR3 size: 12 residues. The DNA of the CDR3 is TGTGCCAGCAGTTCAACTTTCTACGAGCAGTACTTC. Translation gives CASSSTFYEQYF.

The chain is built from TRBV6-1 and TRBJ2-2; D gene ambiguous. CDR3 length: 14 residues. From germline, CDR1 is MNHNS and CDR2 SASEGT. The V and J ends lost 6 bases and 0 bases respectively, with 8 bases between them. CDR3 loop: CASRAETNTGELFF. As DNA, the CDR3 is TGTGCCAGCAGGGCGGAAACGAACACCGGGGAGCTGTTTTTT.